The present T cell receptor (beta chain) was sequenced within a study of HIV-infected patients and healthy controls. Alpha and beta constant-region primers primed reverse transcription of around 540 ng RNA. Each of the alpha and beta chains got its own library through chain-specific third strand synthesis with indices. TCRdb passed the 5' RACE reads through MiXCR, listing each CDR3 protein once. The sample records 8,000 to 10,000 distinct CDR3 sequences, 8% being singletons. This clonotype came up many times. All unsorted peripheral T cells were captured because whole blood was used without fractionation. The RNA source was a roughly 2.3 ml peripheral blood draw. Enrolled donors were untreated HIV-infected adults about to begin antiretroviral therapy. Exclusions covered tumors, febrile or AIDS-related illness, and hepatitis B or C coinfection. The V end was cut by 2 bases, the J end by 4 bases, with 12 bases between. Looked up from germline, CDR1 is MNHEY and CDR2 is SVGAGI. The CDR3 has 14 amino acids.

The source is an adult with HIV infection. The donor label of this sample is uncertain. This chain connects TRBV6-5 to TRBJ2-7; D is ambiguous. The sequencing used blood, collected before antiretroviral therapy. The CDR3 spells CASSYADGRYEQYF. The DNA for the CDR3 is TGTGCCAGCAGTTACGCCGACGGCCGATACGAGCAGTACTTC.